Listed here are 22 T cell receptor beta chains from one sample, sequenced in a study of beta chain features in type 1 diabetes. All of the isolated RNA was reverse transcribed, so expressed TCRB transcripts were sequenced. Assay: immunoSEQ multiplex PCR; the TCRdb copy retains only in-frame clones and omits some. The sample consists of roughly 290,000 clones, roughly 8% of them appearing once. The sample taken for sequencing was central memory CD4+ T cells from blood. These receptor sequences come from a woman younger than 35 in good health.

This clone appeared a few times. Other DNA variants within this sample encode the same CDR3. The chain is built from TRBV5-4 and TRBJ1-1; D call uncertain. In germline, CDR1 is SGHNT, CDR2 YYREEE (reference sequence). Trimming cost V 0 bases and J 0 bases, with 9 bases left between them. CDR3 length equals 15 residues. As DNA, the CDR3 is TGTGCCAGCAGCTTGGGAGGCCAGATGAACACTGAAGCTTTCTTT. Amino acid sequence: CASSLGGQMNTEAFF. Filled out from reference TRBV5-4 and TRBJ1-1, the complete variable domain reads ETGVTQSPTHLIKTRGQQVTLRCSSQSGHNTVSWYQQALGQGPQFIFQYYREEENGRGNFPPRFSGLQFPNYSSELNVNALELDDSALYLCASSLGGQMNTEAFFGQGTRLTVV.

This clone was counted only a few times. The chain links TRBV5-1 to TRBJ2-1; 8 nucleotides agree with TRBD1. This CDR3 has 14 residues. The junction had 5 bases not matched to a gene; V was cut back by 1 base and J by 8 bases. CDR1 SGHRS and CDR2 YFSETQ come from the germline V gene. Here the CDR3 reads CASSLSQTGDEQFF. The CDR3 DNA reads as TGCGCCAGCAGCTTGTCGCAGACAGGGGATGAGCAGTTCTTC.

Worth noting for this clone: The sample holds other DNA sequences that translate to the same CDR3. This chain links TRBV29-1 with TRBJ1-1, with D unclear. V lost 6 bases and J lost 1, with 3 bases in between. The CDR3 has 10 residues. The germline V gene encodes CDR1 SQVTM and CDR2 ANQGSEA. CDR3 nucleotide sequence: TGCAGCGTGAGGAACACTGAAGCTTTCTTT. Its protein is CSVRNTEAFF.

This clone has only a few counts. The V call is TRBV27, the J call TRBJ2-1; 10 nucleotides agree with TRBD2. The CDR3 extends over 17 amino acids. Trimming cost V 8 bases and J 8 bases; bases outside gene matches: 18. CDR1 is MNHEY and CDR2 is SMNVEV in the germline V gene (reference sequence). The CDR3 DNA is TGTGCCAGCGGAAAGGGCAGGGGCTCTAGCGGGGGAGATGAGCAGTTCTTC. It is translated as CASGKGRGSSGGDEQFF.

This clone was picked up a small number of times. The chain carries TRBV2 and TRBJ2-7; 10 bases line up with TRBD1. This CDR3 contains 16 residues. Germline V gene sequence: CDR1 SNHLY, CDR2 FYNNEI. Trimming at V came to 4 bases and at J to 2 bases, leaving 8 bases not matched to a gene. CDR3 in DNA: TGTGCCAGCAGTGTCAGCCCGGACAGGGGGGCCTACGAGCAGTACTTC. Its protein product is CASSVSPDRGAYEQYF.

This clone was found a few times. V usage is TRBV27 and J usage is TRBJ1-2; 7 bases align to TRBD1. The CDR3 contains 13 residues. Germline V CDR1 and CDR2: MNHEY, SMNVEV (reference sequence). J gave up 7 bases and V 2 bases, and 4 bases lay outside the gene matches. The CDR3 DNA sequence: TGTGCCAGCAGTTTACAGGGGGGATCTGGCTACACCTTC. It yields the protein CASSLQGGSGYTF.

This clone has only a few counts. V and J are TRBV2 and TRBJ2-7; D remains unclear. Germline V gene sequence: CDR1 SNHLY, CDR2 FYNNEI. Trimming shortened V by 7 bases and J by 6 bases, and 13 bases separated the two germline ends. The CDR3 sequence is 12 residues long. The CDR3 reads CASNKASSEQYV. CDR3 DNA: TGTGCCAGCAACAAGGCTAGTTCCGAGCAGTACGTC.

This CDR3 is CASSNPLTDTQYF. CDR3 nucleotides: TGTGCCAGCAGCAACCCCCTCACAGATACGCAGTATTTT. V is TRBV5-4 and J is TRBJ2-3; D is ambiguous. Trimming shortened V by 4 bases and J by 2 bases, and 8 bases separated the two germline ends. The germline gives CDR1 SGHNT, CDR2 YYREEE (reference sequence). The CDR3 is 13 amino acids.

The chain combines TRBV18 with TRBJ1-4; TRBD1 is a possible D gene (6 bases). The CDR3 runs 17 residues. V was trimmed by 3 bases and J by 3 bases, leaving 17 bases between them. CDR1 and CDR2 from the germline V gene are KGHSH and LQKENI. CDR3 residues: CASSPNRDISSNEKLFF. The CDR3 DNA reads TGTGCCAGCTCACCTAACCGGGACATAAGCTCTAATGAAAAACTGTTTTTT.

Ten or more counts support this clone. This rearrangement joins TRBV28 to TRBJ2-5; D remains ambiguous. V lost 6 bases, J lost 6 bases, and 17 bases lay in between. This CDR3 region has 14 residues. Germline lookup yields CDR1 MDHEN and CDR2 SYDVKM. This CDR3 is CASSASYSRQTQYF. The CDR3 DNA sequence: TGTGCCAGCAGCGCCTCGTACTCCCGACAGACCCAGTACTTC.

This clone was counted only a few times. J is TRBJ2-4 and V is TRBV4-1, with D perhaps TRBD1 or TRBD2 (5 bases each). This CDR3 has 15 amino acids. Germline V gives CDR1 MGHRA, CDR2 YSYEKL. Trimming cost V 5 bases and J 6 bases, with 17 bases left between them. The CDR3 region is CASSGYGTPLNIQYF. The CDR3 DNA reads TGCGCCAGCAGCGGGTACGGGACCCCTTTAAACATTCAGTACTTC.

The table lists this clone with many counts. This chain joins TRBV5-4 and TRBJ1-6; 8 bases are a match to TRBD1. The CDR3 extends over 16 amino acids. V lost 2 bases and J lost 7; bases outside the gene matches: 8. CDR1 and CDR2 from the germline V gene are SGHNT and YYREEE (reference sequence). The chain's CDR3 is CASSFGQGGRNSPLHF. The CDR3 DNA reads TGTGCCAGCAGCTTCGGACAGGGCGGCCGGAATTCACCCCTCCACTTT. Based on the CDR3 plus reference TRBV5-4 and TRBJ1-6, the full variable domain is ETGVTQSPTHLIKTRGQQVTLRCSSQSGHNTVSWYQQALGQGPQFIFQYYREEENGRGNFPPRFSGLQFPNYSSELNVNALELDDSALYLCASSFGQGGRNSPLHFGNGTRLTVT.

This clone was observed a handful of times. The chain combines TRBV28 with TRBJ1-5; TRBD1 matches 10 bases. Trimming cost V 3 bases and J 8 bases; bases outside gene matches: 10. CDR3 length equals 16 residues. The germline CDR1 and CDR2 sequences are MDHEN and SYDVKM. CDR3 coding DNA: TGTGCCAGCAGTTTCGGGGGACAGGGGCCTCAGGAGCCCCAGCATTTT. Its translation: CASSFGGQGPQEPQHF. Full variable domain (remainder filled in from reference TRBV28 and TRBJ1-5): DVKVTQSSRYLVKRTGEKVFLECVQDMDHENMFWYRQDPGLGLRLIYFSYDVKMKEKGDIPEGYSVSREKKERFSLILESASTNQTSMYLCASSFGGQGPQEPQHFGDGTRLSIL.

The rearrangement joins TRBV5-1 to TRBJ2-7, with 11 bases that match TRBD2. The V gene end was trimmed by 4 bases and the J gene end by 5 bases; junction bases not matched to a gene: 11. Per germline, CDR1 SGHRS and CDR2 YFSETQ. The CDR3 sequence is 16 residues long. In DNA form, the CDR3 reads TGCGCCAGCAGCCCGGGGCTAGCGGGAGGATGGGACGAGCAGTACTTC. Its translation is CASSPGLAGGWDEQYF.

This clone was seen more than once but under ten times. The J gene is TRBJ2-3, the V gene TRBV2; 7 bases are a match to TRBD1. The V gene's germline CDR1 is SNHLY and CDR2 FYNNEI. The CDR3 has 14 amino acids. J was trimmed by 1 base and V by 6 bases; bases with no gene match: 4. The CDR3: CASRRDSGTDTQYF. CDR3 DNA: TGTGCCAGCAGGAGGGACAGTGGCACAGATACGCAGTATTTT.

On this clone itself: This clone may be a read error of a much larger clone one base away. The J gene is TRBJ1-1, the V gene TRBV11-2, with a tentative D call TRBD1 (5 bases). V was pared by 1 base and J by 1 base, with 7 bases between. CDR1 and CDR2 (germline): SGHAT, FQNNGV. CDR3 length: 14 amino acids. This chain's CDR3 is CASSLVGRNTEAFF. The CDR3 coding sequence is TGTGCCAGCAGCTTAGTGGGGCGGAACACTGAAGCTTTCTTT.

This sequence joins TRBV19 and TRBJ2-2; the D call may be TRBD1 or TRBD2 (5 bases each). The CDR3 is made up of 14 amino acids. CDR1 is LNHDA and CDR2 is SQIVND in the germline V gene (reference sequence). Deletions cut 7 bases from V and 0 bases from J, with 9 bases between. The CDR3 here is CASTRGANTGELFF. The CDR3 DNA is TGTGCCAGTACCCGAGGGGCGAACACCGGGGAGCTGTTTTTT.

This clone has at least ten counts. The V and J genes are TRBV4-3 and TRBJ2-7; D may correspond to TRBD1 or TRBD2 (5 bases each). CDR1 and CDR2 from the germline V gene are LGHNA and YSLEER. The V end was cut by 4 bases, the J end by 6 bases, with 13 bases between. The CDR3 consists of 13 residues. Here the CDR3 reads CASSLLSGREQYF. CDR3 bases: TGCGCCAGCAGCCTCCTGTCGGGACGCGAGCAGTACTTC.

The CDR3 sequence is CASSPPPPATYEQYF. CDR3 DNA: TGTGCCAGCAGCCCACCCCCCCCGGCAACCTACGAGCAGTACTTC. The V call is TRBV7-2, the J call TRBJ2-7; no clear D. Germline loops: CDR1 SGHTA, CDR2 FQGNSA. Trimming took 5 bases from V and 2 from J, leaving 16 bases between them. This CDR3 is built from 15 residues.

V and J are TRBV5-8 and TRBJ2-6; D perhaps matches TRBD2 (5 bases). Germline CDR1 and CDR2: SGHTS and YDEGEE. The CDR3 has 17 residues. V lost 4 bases and J 0 bases, leaving 14 bases between the germline ends. For the CDR3, the DNA is TGTGCCAGCAGCCGAGTCACGGGAAACTCTGGGGCCAACGTCCTGACTTTC. As protein: CASSRVTGNSGANVLTF.

This chain connects TRBV6-6 to TRBJ1-1; no clear D gene. CDR1 is MNHNY, CDR2 SVGAGI, per germline (reference sequence). V was cut by 2 bases and J by 4 bases, with 8 bases left in between. The CDR3 is made up of 13 amino acids. This CDR3 is CASSYGRGTEAFF. The CDR3 DNA is TGTGCCAGCAGTTACGGGCGGGGCACTGAAGCTTTCTTT.

With regard to this clone: Other DNA sequences from this sample encode an identical CDR3 as well. The chain joins TRBV7-2 to TRBJ1-1; perhaps TRBD1 as D (5 bases). The CDR3 extends over 14 amino acids. The V end lost 0 bases, the J end lost 2 bases, and 7 bases lay between the germline ends. Per germline, CDR1 SGHTA and CDR2 FQGNSA. DNA of the CDR3: TGTGCCAGCAGCTTAGCGGGGGGAAACACTGAAGCTTTCTTT. It specifies CASSLAGGNTEAFF.